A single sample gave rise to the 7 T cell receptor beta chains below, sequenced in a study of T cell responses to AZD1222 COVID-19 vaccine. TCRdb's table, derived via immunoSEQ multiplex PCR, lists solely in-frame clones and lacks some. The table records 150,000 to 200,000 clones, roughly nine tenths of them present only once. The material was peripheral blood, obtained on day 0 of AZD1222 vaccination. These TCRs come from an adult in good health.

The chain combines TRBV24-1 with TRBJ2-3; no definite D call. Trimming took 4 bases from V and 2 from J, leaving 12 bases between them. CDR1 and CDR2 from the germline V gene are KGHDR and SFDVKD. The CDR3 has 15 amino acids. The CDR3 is CATSDLKHHTDTQYF. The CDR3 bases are TGTGCCACCAGTGACCTTAAACACCACACAGATACGCAGTATTTT.

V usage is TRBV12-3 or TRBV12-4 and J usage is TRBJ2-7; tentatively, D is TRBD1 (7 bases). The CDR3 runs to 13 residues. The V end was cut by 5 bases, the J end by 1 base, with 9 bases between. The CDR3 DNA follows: TGTGCCAGCAGTCCAGGGGGGTCCTACGAGCAGTACTTC. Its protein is CASSPGGSYEQYF.

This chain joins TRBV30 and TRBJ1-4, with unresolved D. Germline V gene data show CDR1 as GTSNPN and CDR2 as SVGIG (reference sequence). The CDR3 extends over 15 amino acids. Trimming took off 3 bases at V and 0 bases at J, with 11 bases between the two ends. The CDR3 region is CAWSDQGATNEKLFF. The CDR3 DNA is TGTGCCTGGAGCGACCAAGGAGCAACTAATGAAAAACTGTTTTTT.

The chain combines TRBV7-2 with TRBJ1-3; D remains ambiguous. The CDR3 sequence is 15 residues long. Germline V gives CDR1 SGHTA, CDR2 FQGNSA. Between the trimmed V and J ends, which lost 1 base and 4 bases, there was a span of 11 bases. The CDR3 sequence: CASSLEAAGGNTIYF. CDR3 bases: TGTGCCAGCAGCTTAGAGGCGGCTGGGGGAAACACCATATATTTT.

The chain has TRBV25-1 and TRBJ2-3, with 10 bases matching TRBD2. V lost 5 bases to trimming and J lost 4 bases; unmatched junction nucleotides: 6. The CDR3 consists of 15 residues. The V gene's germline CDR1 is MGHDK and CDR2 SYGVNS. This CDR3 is CASSNNGLAADTQYF. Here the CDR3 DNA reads TGTGCCAGCAGTAATAATGGACTAGCGGCAGATACGCAGTATTTT. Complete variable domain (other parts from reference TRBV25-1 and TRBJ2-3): EADIYQTPRYLVIGTGKKITLECSQTMGHDKMYWYQQDPGMELHLIHYSYGVNSTEKGDLSSESTVSRIRTEHFPLTLESARPSHTSQYLCASSNNGLAADTQYFGPGTRLTVL.

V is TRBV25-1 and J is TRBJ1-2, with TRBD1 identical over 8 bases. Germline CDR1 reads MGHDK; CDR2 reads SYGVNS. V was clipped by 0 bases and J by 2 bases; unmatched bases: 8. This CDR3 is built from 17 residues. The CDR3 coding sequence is TGTGCCAGCAGTGAATATAACGAACGGACAGGGAACTATGGCTACACCTTC. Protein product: CASSEYNERTGNYGYTF.

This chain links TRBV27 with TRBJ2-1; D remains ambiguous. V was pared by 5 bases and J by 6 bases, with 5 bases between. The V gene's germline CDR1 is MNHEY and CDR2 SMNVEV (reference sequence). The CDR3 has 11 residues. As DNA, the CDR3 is TGTGCCAGCAGTACACTCAATGAGCAGTTCTTC. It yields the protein CASSTLNEQFF.